This note documents a single TCR beta chain sequence. Its target is not known. At one boundary the junction diverges from the germline segment, which might be a read error. CDR1 is LNHNV, CDR2 YYDKDF, per germline (reference sequence). The CDR3 loop spans 17 amino acids. These data originate in a study of OX40 agonist ivuxolimab in advanced cancers. Turning to the study itself: Ivuxolimab, an antibody that agonizes OX40 (CD134), was administered to the patients. At doses from 0.01 to 10 mg/kg, patients were given intravenous ivuxolimab every 2 weeks. Study findings and constraints: Normalized expansion of T-cell clones was also low for some nonresponders. Low clonal expansion, among the lowest seen, marked partial responders at 0.1-3.0 mg/kg.

TCRdb's table, derived via immunoSEQ multiplex PCR, lists solely in-frame clones and lacks some. The data hold around 56,000 clones, with roughly 83% observed a single time. The chain uses TRBV15 and TRBJ1-6; TRBD1 is a possible D gene (5 bases). Sample: CD4+ or CD8+ T cells sorted from blood, taken in a trial of the OX40 agonist ivuxolimab. This TCR was sampled from an adult with an advanced solid tumor such as melanoma, head and neck, liver or kidney cancer. As DNA, the CDR3 is TGTGCCACCAGCAGAGGTCTCGGTGGGACCTACAATTCACCCCTCCACTTT. Translating gives CATSRGLGGTYNSPLHF.